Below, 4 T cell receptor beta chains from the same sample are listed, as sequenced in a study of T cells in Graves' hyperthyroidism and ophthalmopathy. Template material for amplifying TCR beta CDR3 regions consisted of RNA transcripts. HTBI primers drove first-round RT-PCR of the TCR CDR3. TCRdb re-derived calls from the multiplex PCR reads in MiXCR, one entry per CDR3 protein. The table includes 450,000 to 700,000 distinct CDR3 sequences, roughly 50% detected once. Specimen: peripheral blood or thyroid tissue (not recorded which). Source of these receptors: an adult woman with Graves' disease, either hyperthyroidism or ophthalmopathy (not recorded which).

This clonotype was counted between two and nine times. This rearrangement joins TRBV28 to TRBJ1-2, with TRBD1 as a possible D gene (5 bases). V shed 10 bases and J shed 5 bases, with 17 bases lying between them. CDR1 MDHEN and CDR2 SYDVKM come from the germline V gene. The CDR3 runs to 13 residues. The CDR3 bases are TGTGCCACCAATCAGGGCCTGGTTTATGGCTACACCTTC. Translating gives CATNQGLVYGYTF.

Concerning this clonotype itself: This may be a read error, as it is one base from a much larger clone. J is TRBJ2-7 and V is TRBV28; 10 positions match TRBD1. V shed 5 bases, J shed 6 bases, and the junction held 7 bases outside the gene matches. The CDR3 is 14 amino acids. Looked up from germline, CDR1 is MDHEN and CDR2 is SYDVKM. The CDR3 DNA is TGTGCCAGCAGTGGACGGGACAGGGGCTGCGAGCAGTACTTC. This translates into CASSGRDRGCEQYF.

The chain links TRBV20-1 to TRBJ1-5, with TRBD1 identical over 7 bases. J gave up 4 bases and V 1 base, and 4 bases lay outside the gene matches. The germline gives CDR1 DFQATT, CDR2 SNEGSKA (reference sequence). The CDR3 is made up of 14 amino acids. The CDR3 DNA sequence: TGCAGTGCTAGAGTGGGGACAGAGAATCAGCCCCAGCATTTT. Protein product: CSARVGTENQPQHF.

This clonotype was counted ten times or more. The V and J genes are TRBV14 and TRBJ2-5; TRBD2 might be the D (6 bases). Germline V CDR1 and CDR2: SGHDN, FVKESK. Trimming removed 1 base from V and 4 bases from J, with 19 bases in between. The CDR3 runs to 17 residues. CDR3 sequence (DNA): TGTGCCAGCAGCCAAGGTGCGGGGTCAACTATCGGAGAGACCCAGTACTTC. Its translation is CASSQGAGSTIGETQYF.